The rows below give T cell receptor beta chains drawn from one sample of a study of vaccination effects on CD4 cells after COVID-19. These receptors' antigens are unknown. This table comes from immunoSEQ multiplex PCR, and its TCRdb copy is limited to in-frame clones, with some not included. The sample has 55,000 to 75,000 clones; approximately 79% are singletons. The sequences come from CD4+ T cells from PBMCs cultured with HCoV-OC43 spike peptides, collected before COVID-19 vaccination. These receptors originate from a human donor who received a COVID-19 vaccine. Each CDR3 is given with its conserved first and last residue. The order of the fields is V gene, J gene, D gene, clone size, CDR3 protein, CDR3 DNA. The D gene is left open where the match is weak. Expanded clones are given a class, and other clones once, few, many or no size at all.

TRBV6-5	TRBJ2-6	NA	NA	CASSYGEGSGANVLTF	TGTGCCAGCAGTTACGGGGAAGGGTCAGGGGCCAACGTCCTGACTTTC
TRBV9	TRBJ2-5	TRBD1	NA	CASSALQGKETQYF	TGTGCCAGCAGCGCGCTACAGGGGAAAGAGACCCAGTACTTC
TRBV5-1	TRBJ2-5	TRBD2	NA	CASSSLLAGGQETQYF	TGCGCCAGCAGCTCTTTACTAGCGGGGGGGCAAGAGACCCAGTACTTC
TRBV27	TRBJ2-3	NA	once	CASSRPSTDTQYF	TGTGCCAGCAGTAGACCTAGCACAGATACGCAGTATTTT
TRBV11-2	TRBJ2-5	TRBD2	NA	CASSLEADGGSKYF	TGTGCCAGCAGCTTAGAGGCCGACGGGGGGTCCAAGTACTTC
TRBV5-1	TRBJ1-1	TRBD1	few	CASSLSLGGGEAFF	TGCGCCAGCAGCTTGTCGTTAGGGGGCGGTGAAGCTTTCTTT
TRBV24-1	TRBJ2-1	NA	NA	CATSEAPGRSYNEQFF	TGTGCCACCAGCGAAGCGCCGGGACGGAGCTACAATGAGCAGTTCTTC
TRBV6-1	TRBJ1-4	TRBD1	NA	CASSEALTGGSEKLFF	TGTGCCAGCAGTGAAGCGTTAACAGGGGGCAGTGAAAAACTGTTTTTT
TRBV7-2	TRBJ2-2	NA	NA	CASSWGQRTGELFF	TGTGCCAGCAGCTGGGGGCAACGCACCGGGGAGCTGTTTTTT
TRBV28	TRBJ2-1	TRBD1	NA	CASSQTGTGNNEQFF	TGTGCCAGCAGTCAGACCGGGACAGGGAACAATGAGCAGTTCTTC
TRBV6-5	TRBJ2-2	NA	few	CASRDQGKGGELFF	TGTGCCAGCAGGGACCAGGGGAAGGGCGGGGAGCTGTTTTTT
TRBV6-5	TRBJ2-2	NA	NA	CASSPQGYTGELFF	TGTGCCAGCAGTCCCCAGGGGTACACCGGGGAGCTGTTTTTT
TRBV5-1	TRBJ2-2	NA	few	CASSLVVLSGNTGELFF	TGCGCCAGCAGCTTGGTTGTTTTGTCAGGGAACACCGGGGAGCTGTTTTTT
TRBV7-2	TRBJ2-2	NA	NA	CASSLGITGELFF	TGTGCCAGCAGCCTCGGGATTACCGGGGAGCTGTTTTTT
TRBV2	TRBJ1-2	NA	few	CASSRQDYGYTF	TGTGCCAGCAGTCGTCAGGACTATGGCTACACCTTC
TRBV5-4	TRBJ1-2	TRBD1	few	CASSVGTVSGYTF	TGTGCCAGCAGCGTGGGGACAGTATCTGGCTACACCTTC
TRBV6-5	TRBJ1-1	NA	few	CASSSNRESAEAFF	TGTGCCAGCAGTTCCAACAGGGAATCCGCTGAAGCTTTCTTT
TRBV12-3/TRBV12-4	TRBJ1-1	NA	NA	CASSFRRPEAFF	TGTGCCAGCAGTTTTAGGAGACCTGAAGCTTTCTTT
TRBV5-8	TRBJ2-3	TRBD1	NA	CASSFGTATVGDTQYF	TGTGCCAGCAGCTTCGGGACAGCCACCGTGGGAGATACGCAGTATTTT
TRBV2	TRBJ1-4	NA	NA	CASHRGANEKLFF	TGTGCCAGCCATAGGGGGGCTAATGAAAAACTGTTTTTT
TRBV5-1	TRBJ1-1	NA	NA	CASSLYWGRGIAEAFF	TGCGCCAGCAGCTTGTATTGGGGGAGAGGAATCGCTGAAGCTTTCTTT
TRBV19	TRBJ1-4	TRBD1	NA	CASSIGTGPEKLFF	TGTGCCAGTAGTATCGGGACAGGGCCCGAAAAACTGTTTTTT
TRBV6-5	TRBJ1-2	TRBD1	NA	CAIRPPGQGYGYTF	TGTGCCATCCGACCGCCGGGACAGGGGTACGGCTACACCTTC
TRBV7-2	TRBJ2-1	NA	NA	CASSLNGGYNEQFF	TGTGCCAGCAGCTTAAACGGGGGCTACAATGAGCAGTTCTTC
TRBV28	TRBJ2-1	NA	NA	CASGAGWDEQFF	TGTGCCAGCGGGGCAGGGTGGGATGAGCAGTTCTTC
TRBV6-5	TRBJ1-2	TRBD1	NA	CASIKGTGPYGYTF	TGTGCCAGCATTAAGGGGACAGGCCCCTATGGCTACACCTTC
TRBV7-2	TRBJ2-2	NA	few	CASSPAGPNTGELFF	TGTGCCAGCAGCCCAGCAGGGCCGAACACCGGGGAGCTGTTTTTT
TRBV2	TRBJ1-5	NA	NA	CASKGREYQPQHF	TGTGCCAGCAAGGGCAGGGAATATCAGCCCCAGCATTTT
TRBV19	TRBJ2-2	NA	few	CASRLQGYTGELFF	TGTGCCAGTAGGCTACAGGGTTACACCGGGGAGCTGTTTTTT
TRBV6-1	TRBJ1-5	NA	NA	CASSEAPSGSSQPQHF	TGTGCCAGCAGTGAAGCTCCCTCGGGGAGCAGTCAGCCCCAGCATTTT
TRBV3-1/TRBV3-2	TRBJ2-2	NA	few	CASSQERKANTGELFF	TGTGCCAGCAGCCAAGAACGGAAGGCGAACACCGGGGAGCTGTTTTTT
TRBV19	TRBJ1-5	TRBD1	NA	CATRDSRNQPQHF	TGTGCCACAAGGGACAGTAGGAATCAGCCCCAGCATTTT
TRBV12-5	TRBJ2-3	TRBD1	once	CASGLGQGTQYF	TGTGCTAGTGGTTTGGGACAGGGTACGCAGTATTTT
TRBV11-1	TRBJ2-3	TRBD2	NA	CASSLVLAGVDTQYF	TGTGCCAGCAGCTTGGTGCTAGCGGGGGTAGATACGCAGTATTTT
TRBV19	TRBJ2-5	TRBD1	NA	CASSVRGQGETQYF	TGTGCCAGTAGCGTGAGGGGACAGGGTGAGACCCAGTACTTC
TRBV6-5	TRBJ2-1	NA	NA	CASSYSRGYNEQFF	TGTGCCAGCAGTTACTCGAGAGGCTACAATGAGCAGTTCTTC
TRBV4-1	TRBJ1-2	NA	NA	CASSQYNEGSYGYTF	TGCGCCAGCAGCCAATATAATGAGGGGAGCTATGGCTACACCTTC
TRBV25-1	TRBJ2-1	TRBD1	NA	CASSEYQSRGRKNEQFF	TGTGCCAGCAGTGAATACCAGAGCAGGGGGCGGAAGAATGAGCAGTTCTTC
TRBV3-1/TRBV3-2	TRBJ2-5	TRBD2	NA	CASSSLEAGGGETQYF	TGTGCCAGCAGCTCTCTGGAAGCGGGGGGAGGAGAGACCCAGTACTTC
TRBV7-3	TRBJ2-4	NA	NA	CASSSADRSDIQYF	TGTGCCAGCAGCTCCGCCGACAGGTCGGACATTCAGTACTTC
TRBV7-9	TRBJ1-1	NA	NA	CASSLKGPAGPNTEAFF	TGTGCCAGCAGCTTAAAGGGCCCAGCAGGCCCGAACACTGAAGCTTTCTTT
TRBV2	TRBJ1-1	NA	NA	CASSPENTEAFF	TGTGCCAGCAGCCCAGAGAACACTGAAGCTTTCTTT
TRBV11-1	TRBJ2-3	TRBD2	NA	CASSHGLASTDTQYF	TGTGCCAGCAGTCATGGACTAGCAAGCACAGATACGCAGTATTTT
TRBV2	TRBJ1-1	TRBD1	NA	CARTTGPSNTEAFF	TGTGCCAGGACGACAGGGCCCTCCAACACTGAAGCTTTCTTT
TRBV4-1	TRBJ2-5	NA	NA	CASSQWVAETQYF	TGCGCCAGCAGCCAATGGGTTGCAGAGACCCAGTACTTC
TRBV19	TRBJ1-1	NA	NA	CASTLQGVYSEAFF	TGTGCCAGTACCCTGCAAGGGGTCTACAGTGAAGCTTTCTTT
TRBV7-2	TRBJ2-5	NA	NA	CASNLVDWQETQYF	TGTGCCAGCAACCTCGTGGACTGGCAAGAGACCCAGTACTTC
TRBV10-2	TRBJ1-5	NA	NA	CASSWQLYNQPQHF	TGCGCCAGCTCTTGGCAGCTCTACAATCAGCCCCAGCATTTT
TRBV6-1	TRBJ1-4	TRBD1	NA	CASSDRGRNEKLFF	TGTGCCAGCAGTGACAGGGGGCGTAATGAAAAACTGTTTTTT
TRBV30	TRBJ1-2	NA	NA	CAWRPPYGYTF	TGTGCCTGGAGACCCCCTTATGGCTACACCTTC
TRBV15	TRBJ1-5	NA	once	CATSREPGALSFNQPQHF	TGTGCCACCAGCAGAGAGCCAGGGGCCCTTTCTTTCAATCAGCCCCAGCATTTT
TRBV29-1	TRBJ1-2	NA	NA	CSVQRGQGGYTF	TGCAGCGTTCAGAGGGGACAAGGTGGCTACACCTTC
TRBV2	TRBJ2-1	NA	NA	CASSNNEQFF	TGTGCCAGCAGCAACAATGAGCAGTTCTTC
TRBV10-2	TRBJ1-2	TRBD1	NA	CASSDQGGANYGYTF	TGCGCCAGCAGTGATCAGGGGGGAGCTAACTATGGCTACACCTTC
TRBV18	TRBJ2-5	NA	NA	CASSPQGRQETQYF	TGTGCCAGCTCACCACAGGGGCGTCAAGAGACCCAGTACTTC
TRBV6-2/TRBV6-3	TRBJ1-5	TRBD1	few	CASSPQGASNQPQHF	TGTGCCAGCAGTCCCCAGGGGGCTAGCAATCAGCCCCAGCATTTT
TRBV9	TRBJ1-3	TRBD1	NA	CASSPGTVSSGNTIYF	TGTGCCAGCAGCCCCGGGACAGTATCCTCTGGAAACACCATATATTTT
TRBV11-3	TRBJ1-1	NA	NA	CASSQGISTEAFF	TGTGCCAGCAGCCAGGGCATAAGTACTGAAGCTTTCTTT